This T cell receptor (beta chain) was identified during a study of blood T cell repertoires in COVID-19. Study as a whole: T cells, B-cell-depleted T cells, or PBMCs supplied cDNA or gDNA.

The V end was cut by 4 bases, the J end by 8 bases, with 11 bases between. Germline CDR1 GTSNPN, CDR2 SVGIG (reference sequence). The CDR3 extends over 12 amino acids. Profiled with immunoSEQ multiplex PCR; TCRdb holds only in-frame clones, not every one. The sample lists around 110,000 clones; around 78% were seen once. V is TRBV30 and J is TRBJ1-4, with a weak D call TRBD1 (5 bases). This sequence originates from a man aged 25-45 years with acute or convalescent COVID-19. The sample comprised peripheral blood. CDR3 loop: CAWTGIGEKLFF. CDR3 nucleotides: TGTGCCTGGACAGGGATTGGAGAAAAACTGTTTTTT.